Below, 31 T cell receptor beta chains from the same sample are listed, as sequenced in a study of blood T cell repertoires in COVID-19. Measured with immunoSEQ multiplex PCR; TCRdb has only the in-frame clones, and not every one. The sample records over 75,000 clones, approximately 80% being singletons. The sequenced sample was peripheral blood. Every receptor here comes from a woman aged 80 or over with active or convalescent COVID-19.

The gene calls are TRBV24-1 and TRBJ2-2; 8 nucleotides line up with TRBD1. CDR1 and CDR2 (germline): KGHDR, SFDVKD. V trimming: 5 bases; J trimming: 4 bases; junction bases outside the gene matches: 2. The CDR3 runs 14 residues. Here the CDR3 DNA reads TGTGCCACCAGTGTAACAGGGGGCACCGGGGAGCTGTTTTTT. It is translated as CATSVTGGTGELFF.

Comment on this clone: This specimen includes other DNA sequences encoding the same CDR3. The J gene is TRBJ2-7, the V gene TRBV2, with 9 bases fitting TRBD1. Germline V gives CDR1 SNHLY, CDR2 FYNNEI. The J segment lost 6 bases and the V segment lost 7 bases, leaving 7 bases of the junction unmatched. The CDR3 runs 13 residues. CDR3 sequence (DNA): TGTGCCAGCATTACCGGGACAGGGAGCGAGCAGTACTTC. Protein product: CASITGTGSEQYF.

The CDR3: CASSLRRGGRETQYF. The CDR3, as DNA: TGTGCCAGCAGTTTACGGCGGGGGGGCCGAGAGACCCAGTACTTC. This chain links TRBV28 with TRBJ2-5; 9 bases align to TRBD2. CDR1 MDHEN and CDR2 SYDVKM come from the germline V gene. This CDR3 contains 15 residues. Trimming cost V 2 bases and J 4 bases; bases outside gene matches: 5.

Worth noting for this clone: Additional DNA sequences in this sample encode the identical CDR3. V usage is TRBV5-1 and J usage is TRBJ1-1; D is ambiguous. CDR3 length: 14 residues. Germline lookup yields CDR1 SGHRS and CDR2 YFSETQ. With 2 bases removed from V and 5 bases from J, the gap between germline ends came to 13 bases. This CDR3 reads CASSLTGVGTEAFF. CDR3 nucleotide sequence: TGCGCCAGCAGCTTAACGGGAGTGGGTACTGAAGCTTTCTTT.

The chain employs TRBV16 and TRBJ2-1; no definite D call. Per germline, CDR1 KGHSY and CDR2 FQNENV. This CDR3 spans 13 amino acids. The germline V and J ends were trimmed by 0 bases and 6 bases, with 6 bases remaining between them. The chain's CDR3 is CASSQSSPNEQFF. CDR3 DNA sequence: TGTGCCAGCAGCCAATCCTCTCCCAATGAGCAGTTCTTC. The full variable domain, with the rest looked up from reference TRBV16 and TRBJ2-1, is GEEVAQTPKHLVRGEGQKAKLYCAPIKGHSYVFWYQQVLKNEFKFLISFQNENVFDETGMPKERFSAKCLPNSPCSLEIQATKLEDSAVYFCASSQSSPNEQFFGPGTRLTVL.

The chain combines TRBV4-3 with TRBJ2-3, with TRBD2 matching over 7 bases. CDR3 size: 15 residues. Per the germline V gene, CDR1 is LGHNA and CDR2 is YSLEER. The V and J ends lost 3 bases and 4 bases, in that order; junction bases with no gene match: 7. The CDR3 reads CASSQQLASADTQYF. The CDR3 coding sequence is TGCGCCAGCAGCCAGCAACTAGCGTCGGCAGATACGCAGTATTTT.

The rearrangement links TRBV11-3 to TRBJ1-3; tentative D call: TRBD1 (6 bases). V dropped 5 bases and J dropped 0 bases, with 11 bases sitting between them. Germline CDR1 is SGHNT and CDR2 is YENEEA. The CDR3 contains 15 residues. The CDR3 sequence is CASSPYRVSGNTIYF. DNA for the CDR3: TGTGCCAGCAGCCCTTACAGGGTCTCTGGAAACACCATATATTTT.

The CDR3 nucleotides read TGTGCCAGCAGTTTTGGCGGAAATAGCAATCAGCCCCAGCATTTT. This codes for CASSFGGNSNQPQHF. The chain links TRBV2 to TRBJ1-5, with D hard to call. The CDR3 covers 15 residues. Per germline, CDR1 SNHLY and CDR2 FYNNEI. Trimming shortened V by 5 bases and J by 0 bases, and 11 bases separated the two germline ends.

The genes are TRBV29-1 and TRBJ2-7; D not resolved. The CDR3 runs to 12 residues. The V gene lost 5 bases and the J gene lost 1 base, with 9 bases spanning the gap. Germline CDR1 is SQVTM and CDR2 is ANQGSEA. CDR3 region: CSVIQDSYEQYF. The CDR3, as DNA: TGCAGCGTTATTCAGGATTCCTACGAGCAGTACTTC.

The CDR3, as DNA: TGCAGCGTGGCCAGGGTTGGGTCCTACAATGAGCAGTTCTTC. This translates into CSVARVGSYNEQFF. The gene calls are TRBV29-1 and TRBJ2-1, with D perhaps TRBD1 (5 bases). V dropped 6 bases and J dropped 1 base, with 13 bases sitting between them. The CDR3 length is 14 residues. Germline V gene data show CDR1 as SQVTM and CDR2 as ANQGSEA.

The chain employs TRBV11-3 and TRBJ2-3; 11 bases are a match to TRBD2. Unmatched junction bases numbered 5, after V lost 5 bases and J lost 1 base. Germline CDR1 SGHNT, CDR2 YENEEA. There are 16 residues in the CDR3. Written as DNA, the CDR3 is TGTGCCAGCAGCCCGGGGACTAGCGGACGCACAGATACGCAGTATTTT. It encodes CASSPGTSGRTDTQYF.

The chain joins TRBV2 to TRBJ2-3; TRBD2 matches at 7 bases. V lost 10 bases, J lost 6 bases, and 10 bases stayed unmatched. Per germline, CDR1 SNHLY and CDR2 FYNNEI. There are 13 residues in the CDR3. The CDR3 DNA reads as TGTGCCACCCAAAGGGGAGGGTTGGATACGCAGTATTTT. Its protein product is CATQRGGLDTQYF.

The chain has TRBV18 and TRBJ2-2; TRBD2 aligns across 13 bases. The V gene's germline CDR1 is KGHSH and CDR2 LQKENI. The length of the CDR3 is 16 residues. Unmatched junction bases numbered 4, after V lost 4 bases and J lost 5 bases. CDR3 sequence: CASSLMGLAGTGELFF. Here the CDR3 DNA reads TGTGCCAGCTCACTAATGGGACTAGCGGGAACCGGGGAGCTGTTTTTT.

This clone was picked up a small number of times. The V gene is TRBV6-2 or TRBV6-3, the J gene TRBJ1-1, with D possibly being TRBD1 (6 bases). Trimming shortened V by 4 bases and J by 5 bases, and 23 bases separated the two germline ends. This CDR3 region has 17 residues. CDR1 MNHEY and CDR2 SVGEGT come from the germline V gene. The CDR3 loop is CASSSAAGTPSRTEAFF. CDR3 in DNA: TGTGCCAGCAGTTCCGCCGCCGGGACACCCTCAAGGACTGAAGCTTTCTTT.

The gene calls are TRBV7-9 and TRBJ1-4; no clear D. The V gene lost 3 bases and the J gene lost 3 bases, with 8 bases spanning the gap. The CDR3 is made up of 14 amino acids. CDR1 and CDR2 from the germline V gene are SEHNR and FQNEAQ (reference sequence). For the CDR3, the DNA is TGTGCCAGCAGCTTCACCGAGGCTAATGAAAAACTGTTTTTT. Translation gives CASSFTEANEKLFF.

This chain uses TRBV6-1 with TRBJ1-2, with a weak D call TRBD1 (5 bases). The CDR3 consists of 16 residues. Trimming cost V 0 bases and J 4 bases, with 15 bases left between them. Per the germline V gene, CDR1 is MNHNS and CDR2 is SASEGT. CDR3 nucleotide sequence: TGTGCCAGCAGTGAAGCGGGAGGCAGGGCCGGCTATGGCTACACCTTC. This codes for CASSEAGGRAGYGYTF.

This sequence joins TRBV2 and TRBJ2-5; 11 bases agree with TRBD2. This CDR3 region has 15 residues. Germline trimming cut 2 bases from V and 8 bases from J; bases unmatched to any gene: 7. Germline loops: CDR1 SNHLY, CDR2 FYNNEI. This CDR3 is CASSELRGLAATQYF. In nucleotides, the CDR3 is TGTGCCAGCAGTGAATTAAGGGGACTAGCGGCTACCCAGTACTTC.

The chain joins TRBV19 to TRBJ1-3; D gene uncertain. V was cut by 6 bases and J by 0 bases, with 9 bases left in between. The length of the CDR3 is 14 residues. Looked up from germline, CDR1 is LNHDA and CDR2 is SQIVND (reference sequence). For the CDR3, the DNA is TGTGCCAGTAGCCCCGCGTTCTCTGGAAACACCATATATTTT. Its protein product is CASSPAFSGNTIYF.

The V and J genes are TRBV19 and TRBJ2-3; D not certain. V was pared by 4 bases and J by 5 bases, with 10 bases between. CDR1 LNHDA and CDR2 SQIVND come from the germline V gene (reference sequence). This CDR3 is built from 13 residues. Here the CDR3 DNA reads TGTGCCAGTAGTAGTAGTCGGTTAGATACGCAGTATTTT. Its translation is CASSSSRLDTQYF.

This sequence joins TRBV24-1 and TRBJ2-1, with TRBD2 matching over 9 bases. The germline gives CDR1 KGHDR, CDR2 SFDVKD. This CDR3 is 15 amino acids long. The ends lost 5 bases at V and 5 bases at J; junction bases unmatched: 6. The CDR3 loop reads CATSVGRGGHNEQFF. The CDR3 DNA sequence: TGTGCCACCAGTGTAGGGCGGGGGGGCCACAATGAGCAGTTCTTC.

The count of this clone is one. The rearrangement joins TRBV19 to TRBJ1-2, with 8 bases aligning to TRBD1. Germline V gene data show CDR1 as LNHDA and CDR2 as SQIVND (reference sequence). J lost 7 bases, V lost 7 bases, and 5 bases had no gene match. The CDR3 consists of 12 residues. CDR3 amino acids: CASMSGGGGYTF. CDR3 DNA sequence: TGTGCCAGTATGTCAGGGGGCGGTGGCTACACCTTC.

CDR3 nucleotides: TGTGCCAGCAGTTCCGGACAGGGGAGCTATGGCTACACCTTC. Encoded protein: CASSSGQGSYGYTF. The chain joins TRBV28 to TRBJ1-2; 9 nucleotides line up with TRBD1. The germline V gene has CDR1 MDHEN and CDR2 SYDVKM. With V trimmed by 4 bases and J by 4 bases, 4 bases remained unmatched. The length of the CDR3 is 14 residues.

DNA for the CDR3: TGTGCCAGCAGTGAAGCTGCGGGACAGATGAACACTGAAGCTTTCTTT. Translating it yields CASSEAAGQMNTEAFF. This chain connects TRBV6-1 to TRBJ1-1; 7 bases line up with TRBD1. CDR3 length equals 16 residues. Trimming took 0 bases from V and 0 from J; bases not matched to a gene: 4. Germline V gene lookup returns CDR1 MNHNS and CDR2 SASEGT.

This clone was seen only a few times. J is TRBJ1-4 and V is TRBV28; 8 nucleotides agree with TRBD1. This CDR3 comprises 13 residues. With V trimmed by 5 bases and J by 10 bases, 6 bases remained unmatched. Per germline, CDR1 MDHEN and CDR2 SYDVKM. The CDR3 DNA sequence: TGTGCCAGCAGTCAACAGGGGGTGGGAAAACTGTTTTTT. Encoded protein: CASSQQGVGKLFF. Variable domain in full (rest from reference TRBV28 and TRBJ1-4): DVKVTQSSRYLVKRTGEKVFLECVQDMDHENMFWYRQDPGLGLRLIYFSYDVKMKEKGDIPEGYSVSREKKERFSLILESASTNQTSMYLCASSQQGVGKLFFGSGTQLSVL.

The genes are TRBV5-4 and TRBJ1-2, with D possibly matching TRBD1 (5 bases). The CDR3 consists of 14 residues. Germline-derived CDR1 and CDR2 are SGHNT and YYREEE (reference sequence). The V gene lost 4 bases and the J gene lost 0 bases, with 10 bases spanning the gap. DNA for the CDR3: TGTGCCAGCAGCCCCGACAGAACTAACTATGGCTACACCTTC. As protein: CASSPDRTNYGYTF.

This clone was picked up a small number of times. The V call is TRBV19, the J call TRBJ2-7; possible D gene TRBD2, 5 bases. Trimming took 3 bases from V and 7 from J, leaving 10 bases between them. Germline CDR1 is LNHDA and CDR2 is SQIVND (reference sequence). CDR3 length: 12 residues. The CDR3 loop is CASSIWSGEQYF. CDR3 bases: TGTGCCAGTAGTATTTGGTCGGGAGAGCAGTACTTC.

The chain is built from TRBV19 and TRBJ1-1; no firm D call. CDR3 size: 13 residues. Looked up from germline, CDR1 is LNHDA and CDR2 is SQIVND (reference sequence). The V end was cut by 2 bases, the J end by 2 bases, with 6 bases between. CDR3 nucleotide sequence: TGTGCCAGTAGTATACAATCAAACACTGAAGCTTTCTTT. Protein product: CASSIQSNTEAFF. Filled out from reference TRBV19 and TRBJ1-1, the complete variable domain reads DGGITQSPKYLFRKEGQNVTLSCEQNLNHDAMYWYRQDPGQGLRLIYYSQIVNDFQKGDIAEGYSVSREKKESFPLTVTSAQKNPTAFYLCASSIQSNTEAFFGQGTRLTVV.

The CDR3 sequence is CASSGRAGSTDTQYF. The DNA for the CDR3 is TGTGCCAGCAGTGGTCGAGCGGGGAGCACAGATACGCAGTATTTT. The V call is TRBV6-4, the J call TRBJ2-3; 7 bases agree with TRBD2. CDR3 length: 15 residues. Germline-derived CDR1 and CDR2 are MRHNA and SNTAGT. Losses at the gene ends were 4 bases for V and 0 bases for J; bases not matched to a gene: 4.

V is TRBV21-1 and J is TRBJ2-5; the D call in the table, TRBD1, was not verified against the DNA. TRBV21-1 is marked as a pseudogene. The CDR3 sequence is 13 residues long. The CDR3 loop reads CASSIRGPGTQYF. CDR3 sequence (DNA): TGTGCCAGCAGCATCAGGGGGCCAGGGACCCAGTACTTC.

This clone showed up just a few times. The chain joins TRBV5-1 to TRBJ1-1; D unresolved. V lost 0 bases and J lost 4, with 13 bases in between. The CDR3 covers 15 residues. Germline CDR1 and CDR2: SGHRS and YFSETQ. CDR3 nucleotide sequence: TGCGCCAGCAGCTTGGAATTGCAGGCGGGCACTGAAGCTTTCTTT. This sequence encodes CASSLELQAGTEAFF.

The chain is built from TRBV2 and TRBJ2-7, with D possibly TRBD1 on 6 matching bases. V dropped 6 bases and J dropped 3 bases, with 24 bases sitting between them. Germline assignment: CDR1 SNHLY and CDR2 FYNNEI. CDR3 size: 17 residues. CDR3 nucleotides: TGTGCCAGCAGCGGACAGATACAGGGCGAGTGGGGCTACGAGCAGTACTTC. This gives the protein CASSGQIQGEWGYEQYF.